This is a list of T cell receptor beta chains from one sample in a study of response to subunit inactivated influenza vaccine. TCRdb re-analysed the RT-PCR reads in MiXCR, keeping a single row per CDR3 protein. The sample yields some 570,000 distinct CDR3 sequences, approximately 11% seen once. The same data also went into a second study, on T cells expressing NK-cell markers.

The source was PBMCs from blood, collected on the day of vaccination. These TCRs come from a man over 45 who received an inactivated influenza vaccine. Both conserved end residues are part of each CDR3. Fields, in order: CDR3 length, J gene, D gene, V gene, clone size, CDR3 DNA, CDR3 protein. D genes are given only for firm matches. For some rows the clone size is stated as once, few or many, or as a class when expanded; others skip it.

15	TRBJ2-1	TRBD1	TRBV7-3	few	TGTGCCAGCAGCTCCACAGGGGTGAATCACAATGAGCAGTTCTTC	CASSSTGVNHNEQFF
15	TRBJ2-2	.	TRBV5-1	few	TGCGCCAGCAGCCCGGACAGACCTAACACCGGGGAGCTGTTTTTT	CASSPDRPNTGELFF
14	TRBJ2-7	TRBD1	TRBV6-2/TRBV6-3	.	TGTGCCAGCAGTTACCTCGGGACAGGCTACGAGCAGTACTTC	CASSYLGTGYEQYF
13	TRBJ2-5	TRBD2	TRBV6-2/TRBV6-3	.	TGTGCCAGCGGGGGGACTAGCAAAGAGACCCAGTACTTC	CASGGTSKETQYF
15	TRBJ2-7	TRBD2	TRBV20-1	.	TGCAGTGCTGGAGTAGCGGGGAGACGTTACTACGAGCAGTACTTC	CSAGVAGRRYYEQYF
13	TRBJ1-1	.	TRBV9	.	TGTGCCAGCAGCGTAGTCACTGGGACTGAAGCTTTCTTT	CASSVVTGTEAFF
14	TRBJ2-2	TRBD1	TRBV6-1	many	TGTGCCAGCAGACAGGGGGCTAACACCGGGGAGCTGTTTTTT	CASRQGANTGELFF
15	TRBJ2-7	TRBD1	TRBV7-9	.	TGTGCCAGCAGGAAGTCCGGGACAGATACTTACGAGCAGTACTTC	CASRKSGTDTYEQYF
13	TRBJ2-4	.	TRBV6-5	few	TGTGCCAGCAGTTATTCGAACCAAAACATTCAGTACTTC	CASSYSNQNIQYF
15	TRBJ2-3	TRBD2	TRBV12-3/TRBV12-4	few	TGTGCCAGCAGTTTAATAGGGACTAGCGAAGATACGCAGTATTTT	CASSLIGTSEDTQYF
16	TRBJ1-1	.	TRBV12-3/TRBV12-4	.	TGTGCCAGCAGTTTAGCGCTGGGGAAGGGAGACACTGAAGCTTTCTTT	CASSLALGKGDTEAFF
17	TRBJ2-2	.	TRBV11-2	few	TGTGCCAGCAGCTTAGAGTCAGGGGCGAGGAGGACCGGGGAGCTGTTTTTT	CASSLESGARRTGELFF
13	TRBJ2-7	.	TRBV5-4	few	TGTGCCAGCAGTTCGATACAGATCCCCGAGCAGTACTTC	CASSSIQIPEQYF
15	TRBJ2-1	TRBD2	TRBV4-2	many	TGTGCCAGCAGCACCGGGAGGAGCTCCTACAATGAGCAGTTCTTC	CASSTGRSSYNEQFF
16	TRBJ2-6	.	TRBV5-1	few	TGCGCCAGCAGCCAACTGGAGGGCTCTGGGGCCAACGTCCTGACTTTC	CASSQLEGSGANVLTF